The 19 T cell receptor beta chains below all came from one sample that was sequenced in a study of control samples from healthy donors and cancer patients. This table comes from immunoSEQ multiplex PCR, and its TCRdb copy is limited to in-frame clones, with some not included. The sample lists around 110,000 clones, approximately 90% seen once, with less than 1.5% in the top ten. The sequenced sample consisted of PBMCs. These receptors were obtained from a woman aged 45-65 years with colorectal cancer.

This chain uses TRBV19 with TRBJ1-5; D not certain. With 6 bases removed from V and 2 bases from J, the gap between germline ends came to 14 bases. The CDR3 has 15 amino acids. Looked up from germline, CDR1 is LNHDA and CDR2 is SQIVND (reference sequence). The CDR3 loop reads CASSRDTSGNQPQHF. CDR3 bases: TGTGCCAGTAGCCGTGACACCAGCGGCAATCAGCCCCAGCATTTT.

The J gene is TRBJ1-2, the V gene TRBV27; D is perhaps TRBD1 (6 bases). Deletions cut 5 bases from V and 4 bases from J, with 11 bases between. CDR1 is MNHEY, CDR2 SMNVEV, per germline (reference sequence). The CDR3 is made up of 13 amino acids. For the CDR3, the DNA is TGTGCCAGCAGTCGCGGACAGCTCTATGGCTACACCTTC. Residues: CASSRGQLYGYTF.

V and J are TRBV6-4 and TRBJ1-1, with D uncertain. The CDR3 contains 12 residues. The V gene lost 0 bases and the J gene lost 11 bases, with 10 bases spanning the gap. Germline CDR1 reads MRHNA; CDR2 reads SNTAGT. The CDR3 reads CASSDSPAVAFF. CDR3 nucleotide sequence: TGTGCCAGCAGTGACTCTCCGGCGGTGGCTTTCTTT.

This chain's CDR3 is CASSLPPSSAEQFF. CDR3 in DNA: TGTGCCAGCAGTTTGCCCCCCTCTAGCGCTGAGCAGTTCTTC. The chain couples TRBV28 to TRBJ2-1; possible D gene TRBD2, 6 bases. V lost 3 bases and J 9 bases, leaving 15 bases between the germline ends. Germline V gene lookup returns CDR1 MDHEN and CDR2 SYDVKM. The CDR3 is 14 amino acids. The full variable domain, with the rest looked up from reference TRBV28 and TRBJ2-1, is DVKVTQSSRYLVKRTGEKVFLECVQDMDHENMFWYRQDPGLGLRLIYFSYDVKMKEKGDIPEGYSVSREKKERFSLILESASTNQTSMYLCASSLPPSSAEQFFGPGTRLTVL.

Here the CDR3 reads CASTLVGQGADEQYF. In nucleotides, the CDR3 is TGTGCCAGCACCTTAGTAGGGCAGGGGGCTGATGAGCAGTACTTC. The rearrangement uses TRBV6-5 and TRBJ2-7; TRBD1 agrees at 8 bases. From germline, CDR1 is MNHEY and CDR2 SVGAGI. CDR3 length equals 15 residues. V lost 7 bases and J lost 7; bases outside the gene matches: 15.

J is TRBJ2-6 and V is TRBV2; the D gene is possibly TRBD1 (5 bases). V was clipped by 5 bases and J by 4 bases, with 9 bases between them. This CDR3 is 14 amino acids long. Germline V gives CDR1 SNHLY, CDR2 FYNNEI. The CDR3 sequence is CASSLTAGANVLTF. In DNA form, the CDR3 reads TGTGCCAGCAGTCTGACAGCAGGGGCCAACGTCCTGACTTTC.

The chain is built from TRBV30 and TRBJ1-6; a weak D match, TRBD1 (5 bases). The CDR3 runs to 13 residues. Per the germline V gene, CDR1 is GTSNPN and CDR2 is SVGIG (reference sequence). The V end was cut by 5 bases, the J end by 7 bases, with 12 bases between. The chain's CDR3 is CAWHGGGNSPLHF. The CDR3 nucleotides read TGTGCCTGGCATGGGGGAGGCAATTCACCCCTCCACTTT.

J is TRBJ1-1 and V is TRBV10-3; D is undetermined. Germline CDR1 ENHRY, CDR2 SYGVKD. Trimming pared 8 bases from V and 0 bases from J, leaving 10 bases between. The CDR3 covers 13 residues. The chain's CDR3 is CAIGLELNTEAFF. CDR3 DNA sequence: TGTGCCATCGGCCTCGAGTTGAACACTGAAGCTTTCTTT.

The rearrangement joins TRBV30 to TRBJ1-4, with TRBD1 matching over 10 bases. The CDR3 covers 15 residues. CDR1 and CDR2 (germline): GTSNPN, SVGIG (reference sequence). V trimming: 2 bases; J trimming: 7 bases; junction bases outside the gene matches: 7. CDR3 bases: TGTGCCTGGAGTCCCGGGACAGGGGTCGGTGAAAAACTGTTTTTT. This sequence encodes CAWSPGTGVGEKLFF.

V usage is TRBV11-1 and J usage is TRBJ2-7; 8 positions agree with TRBD1. CDR3 length: 14 residues. Germline CDR1 SGHAT, CDR2 FQDESV (reference sequence). The V and J ends lost 2 bases and 3 bases, in that order; junction bases with no gene match: 3. For the CDR3, the DNA is TGTGCCAGCAGCTTAAATGGACAGGGCTACGAGCAGTACTTC. Translation gives CASSLNGQGYEQYF.

This clone was recorded only once. The rearrangement links TRBV4-1 to TRBJ2-2; either TRBD1 or TRBD2 may fit D (5 bases each). Germline V lookup: CDR1 MGHRA, CDR2 YSYEKL. This CDR3 has 14 residues. The V and J ends lost 2 bases and 5 bases respectively, with 9 bases between them. CDR3 sequence reads: CASSQLGATGELFF. The CDR3 coding sequence is TGCGCCAGCAGCCAACTCGGGGCAACCGGGGAGCTGTTTTTT.

The chain uses TRBV27 and TRBJ2-2; no clear D gene. Deletions cut 4 bases from V and 4 bases from J, with 16 bases between. The CDR3 is 16 residues long. The V gene's germline CDR1 is MNHEY and CDR2 SMNVEV (reference sequence). The CDR3 sequence is CASSSNLGAFTGELFF. In nucleotides, the CDR3 is TGTGCCAGCAGTTCCAACCTGGGCGCGTTCACCGGGGAGCTGTTTTTT.

The J gene is TRBJ1-1, the V gene TRBV29-1; possibly TRBD1 for D (5 bases). CDR1 and CDR2 (germline): SQVTM, ANQGSEA. Trimming cost V 5 bases and J 3 bases, with 13 bases left between them. The CDR3 length is 13 residues. In DNA, the CDR3 is TGCAGCGTTAAACAGGTCATCGACACTGAAGCTTTCTTT. Residues: CSVKQVIDTEAFF. The variable domain in full, completed from reference TRBV29-1 and TRBJ1-1, reads SAVISQKPSRDICQRGTSLTIQCQVDSQVTMMFWYRQQPGQSLTLIATANQGSEATYESGFVIDKFPISRPNLTFSTLTVSNMSPEDSSIYLCSVKQVIDTEAFFGQGTRLTVV.

As regards this clone: A junction boundary mismatches the germline segment, possibly from a read error. This chain joins TRBV19 and TRBJ1-2, with a weak D call TRBD1 (6 bases). This CDR3 contains 16 residues. Germline V gene lookup returns CDR1 LNHDA and CDR2 SQIVND (reference sequence). The CDR3 DNA reads as TGTGCCAGTAGTATTTTTGGGGGCCCAGCCAAAGCTGGCGTCGCCTTC. Its protein is CASSIFGGPAKAGVAF. The full variable domain, rest sourced from reference TRBV19 and TRBJ1-2, is DGGITQSPKYLFRKEGQNVTLSCEQNLNHDAMYWYRQDPGQGLRLIYYSQIVNDFQKGDIAEGYSVSREKKESFPLTVTSAQKNPTAFYLCASSIFGGPAKAGVAFGSGTRLTVV.

This rearrangement joins TRBV20-1 to TRBJ2-5; D gene unclear. V shed 3 bases and J shed 3 bases, with 5 bases lying between them. In germline, CDR1 is DFQATT, CDR2 SNEGSKA (reference sequence). This CDR3 is 11 amino acids long. In DNA form, the CDR3 reads TGCAGTGCTAGGGGCGAAGAGACCCAGTACTTC. Its protein product is CSARGEETQYF.

This sequence joins TRBV7-9 and TRBJ2-3, with D perhaps matching TRBD1 or TRBD2 (5 bases each). Germline assignment: CDR1 SEHNR and CDR2 FQNEAQ (reference sequence). There are 14 residues in the CDR3. V was shortened by 1 base and J by 3 bases, with 8 bases between the two germline ends. The CDR3 DNA sequence: TGTGCCAGCAGCTTAGGATGGGGGACAGATACGCAGTATTTT. Residues: CASSLGWGTDTQYF.

The V gene is TRBV2, the J gene TRBJ1-5, with D uncertain. The length of the CDR3 is 14 residues. The germline CDR1 and CDR2 sequences are SNHLY and FYNNEI. V gave up 2 bases and J gave up 3 bases, with 8 bases separating them. The CDR3 here is CASSELRDNQPQHF. The CDR3 nucleotides read TGTGCCAGCAGTGAATTAAGGGACAATCAGCCCCAGCATTTT.

In this sample, this clone turned up a few times. The chain has TRBV15 and TRBJ1-5; D not certain. The CDR3 is 15 residues long. CDR1 LNHNV and CDR2 YYDKDF come from the germline V gene (reference sequence). The germline V and J ends were trimmed by 0 bases and 9 bases, with 15 bases remaining between them. The CDR3 region is CATSRDKGAPGPQHF. In nucleotides, the CDR3 is TGTGCCACCAGCAGAGATAAGGGTGCCCCCGGGCCCCAGCATTTT. The entire variable domain, with the rest obtained from reference TRBV15 and TRBJ1-5, is as follows: DAMVIQNPRYQVTQFGKPVTLSCSQTLNHNVMYWYQQKSSQAPKLLFHYYDKDFNNEADTPDNFQSRRPNTSFCFLDIRSPGLGDTAMYLCATSRDKGAPGPQHFGDGTRLSIL.

The CDR3 sequence is CASSYSIRPYEQYF. The CDR3 bases are TGTGCCAGCAGTTACTCTATCCGACCCTACGAGCAGTACTTC. The chain links TRBV6-5 to TRBJ2-7, with D uncertain. Trimming pared 0 bases from V and 2 bases from J, leaving 8 bases between. CDR1 MNHEY and CDR2 SVGAGI come from the germline V gene. The CDR3 has 14 amino acids.